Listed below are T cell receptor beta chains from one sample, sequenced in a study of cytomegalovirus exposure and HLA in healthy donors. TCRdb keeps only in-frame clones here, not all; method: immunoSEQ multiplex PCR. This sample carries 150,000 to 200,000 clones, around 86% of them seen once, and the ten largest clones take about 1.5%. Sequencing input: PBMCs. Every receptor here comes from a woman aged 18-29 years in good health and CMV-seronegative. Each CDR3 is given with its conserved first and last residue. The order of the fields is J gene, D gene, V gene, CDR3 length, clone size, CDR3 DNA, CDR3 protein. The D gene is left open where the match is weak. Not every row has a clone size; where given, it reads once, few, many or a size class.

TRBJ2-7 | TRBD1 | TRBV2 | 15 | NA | TGTGCCAGCAGTGGGGGACAGGGGATCCGCTACGAGCAGTACTTC | CASSGGQGIRYEQYF
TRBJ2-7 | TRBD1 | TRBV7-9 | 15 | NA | TGTGCCAGCAGCTCGGGACAGGGGGCTCTCTACGAGCAGTACTTC | CASSSGQGALYEQYF
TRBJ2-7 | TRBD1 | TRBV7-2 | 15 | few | TGTGCCAGCAGCCAGCAAACAGGGGAATACTACGAGCAGTACTTC | CASSQQTGEYYEQYF
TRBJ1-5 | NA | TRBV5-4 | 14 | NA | TGTGCCAGCAGCTCAGGGGTGGCGAGTCAGCCCCAGCATTTT | CASSSGVASQPQHF
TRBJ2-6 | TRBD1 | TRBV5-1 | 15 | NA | TGCGCCAGCAGCTTTCAGACAGGGGAGGCCAACGTCCTGACTTTC | CASSFQTGEANVLTF
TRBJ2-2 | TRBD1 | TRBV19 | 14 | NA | TGTGCCAGTAGTGGGACAGCGAACACCGGGGAGCTGTTTTTT | CASSGTANTGELFF
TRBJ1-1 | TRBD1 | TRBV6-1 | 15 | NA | TGTGCCAGCAGGACCTTGGGACAGTCGAACACTGAAGCTTTCTTT | CASRTLGQSNTEAFF
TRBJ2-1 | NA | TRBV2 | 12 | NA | TGTGCCAGCGGTTCTAGCTGGGTTGAGCAGTTCTTC | CASGSSWVEQFF
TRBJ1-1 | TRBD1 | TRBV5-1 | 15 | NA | TGCGCCAGCAGCGGGATTACAGGGGTGGCCACTGAAGCTTTCTTT | CASSGITGVATEAFF
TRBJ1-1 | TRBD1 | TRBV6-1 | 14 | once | TGTGCCAGCAGTGAAACAGGGGTAAACACTGAAGCTTTCTTT | CASSETGVNTEAFF
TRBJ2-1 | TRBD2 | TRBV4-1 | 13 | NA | TGCGCCAGCAGCCAAGGACTAGCGGGGCCCGGGTTCTTC | CASSQGLAGPGFF
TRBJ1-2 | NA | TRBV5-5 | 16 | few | TGTGCCAGCAGCTTGGGTCTTTTCCGGGAGGACTATGGCTACACCTTC | CASSLGLFREDYGYTF
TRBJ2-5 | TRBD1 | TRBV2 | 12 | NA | TGTGCCACTGGACAGGAGCAAGAGACCCAGTACTTC | CATGQEQETQYF
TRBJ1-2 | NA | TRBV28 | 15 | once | TGTGCCAGCAGTTTATTTGCCAGGGGCTCTCTTGGCTACACCTTC | CASSLFARGSLGYTF